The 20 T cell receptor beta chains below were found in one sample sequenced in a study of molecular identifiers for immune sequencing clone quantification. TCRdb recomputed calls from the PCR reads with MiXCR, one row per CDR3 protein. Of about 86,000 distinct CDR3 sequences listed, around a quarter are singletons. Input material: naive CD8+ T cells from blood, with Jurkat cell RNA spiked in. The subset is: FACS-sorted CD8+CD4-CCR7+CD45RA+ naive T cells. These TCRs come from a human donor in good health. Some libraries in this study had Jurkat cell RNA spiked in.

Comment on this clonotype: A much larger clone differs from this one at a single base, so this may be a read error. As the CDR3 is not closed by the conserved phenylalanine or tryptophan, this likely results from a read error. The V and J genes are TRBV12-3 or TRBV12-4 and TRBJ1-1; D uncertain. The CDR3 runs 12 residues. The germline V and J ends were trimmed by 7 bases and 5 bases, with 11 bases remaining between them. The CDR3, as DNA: TGTGCCAGCACCGACGAGGGAACTGAAGCTTTCTTA. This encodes CASTDEGTEAFL.

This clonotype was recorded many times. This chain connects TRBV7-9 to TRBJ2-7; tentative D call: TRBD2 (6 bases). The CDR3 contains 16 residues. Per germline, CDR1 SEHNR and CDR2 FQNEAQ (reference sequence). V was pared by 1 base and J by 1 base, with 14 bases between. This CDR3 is CASSLGGGTISYEQYF. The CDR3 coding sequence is TGTGCCAGCAGCTTAGGCGGCGGGACGATTTCCTACGAGCAGTACTTC.

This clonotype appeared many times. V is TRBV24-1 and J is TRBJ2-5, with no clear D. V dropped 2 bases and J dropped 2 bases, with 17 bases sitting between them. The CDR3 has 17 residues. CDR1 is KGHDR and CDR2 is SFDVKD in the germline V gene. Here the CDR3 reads CATSDYTKTDYQETQYF. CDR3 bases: TGTGCCACCAGTGATTACACCAAGACTGATTATCAAGAGACCCAGTACTTC.

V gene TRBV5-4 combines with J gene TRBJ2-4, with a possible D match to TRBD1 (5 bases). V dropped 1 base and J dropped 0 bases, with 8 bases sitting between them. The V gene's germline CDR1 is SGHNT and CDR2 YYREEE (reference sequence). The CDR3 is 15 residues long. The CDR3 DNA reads TGTGCCAGCAGCTTGCAGCAGGGAGCCAAAAACATTCAGTACTTC. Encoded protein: CASSLQQGAKNIQYF.

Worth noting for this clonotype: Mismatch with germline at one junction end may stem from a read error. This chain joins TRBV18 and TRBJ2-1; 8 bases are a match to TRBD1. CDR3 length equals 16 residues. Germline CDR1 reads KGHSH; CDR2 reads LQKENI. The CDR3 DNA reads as TGTGCCAGCTCACCGGGAACAGGGGGGTCCTACAGTGAGCAGTTCTTC. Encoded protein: CASSPGTGGSYSEQFF. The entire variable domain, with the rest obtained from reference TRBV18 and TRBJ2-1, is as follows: NAGVMQNPRHLVRRRGQEARLRCSPMKGHSHVYWYRQLPEEGLKFMVYLQKENIIDESGMPKERFSAEFPKEGPSILRIQQVVRGDSAAYFCASSPGTGGSYSEQFFGPGTRLTVL.

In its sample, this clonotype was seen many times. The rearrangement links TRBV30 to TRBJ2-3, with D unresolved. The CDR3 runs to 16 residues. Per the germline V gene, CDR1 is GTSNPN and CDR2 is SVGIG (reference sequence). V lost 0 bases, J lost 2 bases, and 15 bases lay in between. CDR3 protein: CAWSVPDRGLTDTQYF. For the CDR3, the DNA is TGTGCCTGGAGTGTACCAGACCGAGGCCTCACAGATACGCAGTATTTT.

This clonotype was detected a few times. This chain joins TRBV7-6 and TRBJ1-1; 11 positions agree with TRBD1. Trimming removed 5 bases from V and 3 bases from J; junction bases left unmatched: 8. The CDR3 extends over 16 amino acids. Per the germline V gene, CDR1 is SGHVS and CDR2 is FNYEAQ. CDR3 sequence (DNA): TGTGCCAGCAGCCAATGGGACAGGGGGATGGACACTGAAGCTTTCTTT. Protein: CASSQWDRGMDTEAFF.

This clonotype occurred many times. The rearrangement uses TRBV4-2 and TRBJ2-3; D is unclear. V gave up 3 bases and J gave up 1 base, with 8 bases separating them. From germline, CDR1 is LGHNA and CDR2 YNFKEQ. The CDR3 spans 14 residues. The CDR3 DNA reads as TGTGCCAGCAGCCAGGGGTCGGGCACAGATACGCAGTATTTT. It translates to CASSQGSGTDTQYF.

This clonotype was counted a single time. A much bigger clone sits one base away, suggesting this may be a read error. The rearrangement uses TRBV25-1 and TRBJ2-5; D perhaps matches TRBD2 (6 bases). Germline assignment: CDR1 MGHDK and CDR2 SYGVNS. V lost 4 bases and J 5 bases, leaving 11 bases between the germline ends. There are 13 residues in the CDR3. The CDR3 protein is CASSGWGLETQYF. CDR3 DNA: TGTGCCAGCAGTGGATGGGGACTTGAGACCCAGTACTTC.

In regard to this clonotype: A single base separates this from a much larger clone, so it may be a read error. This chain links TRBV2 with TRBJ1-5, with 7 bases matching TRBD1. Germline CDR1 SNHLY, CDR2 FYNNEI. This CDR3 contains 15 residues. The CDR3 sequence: CASSEGAGGDQPQQF. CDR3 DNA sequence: TGTGCCAGCAGTGAAGGGGCAGGGGGTGATCAGCCCCAGCAGTTT.

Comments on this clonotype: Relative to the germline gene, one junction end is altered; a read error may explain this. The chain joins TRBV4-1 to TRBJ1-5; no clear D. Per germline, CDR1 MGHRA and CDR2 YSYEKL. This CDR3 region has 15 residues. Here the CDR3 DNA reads TGCGCGAGCAGCCAAGTGGCCGGGAGCTATCAGCCCCAGCATTTT. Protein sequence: CASSQVAGSYQPQHF.

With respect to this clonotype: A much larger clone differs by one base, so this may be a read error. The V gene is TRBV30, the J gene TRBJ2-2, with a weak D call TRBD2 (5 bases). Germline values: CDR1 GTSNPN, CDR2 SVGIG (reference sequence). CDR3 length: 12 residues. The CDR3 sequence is CAWSSGSGELSF. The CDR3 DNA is TGTGCCTGGAGTTCGGGGTCCGGGGAGCTGTCTTTT. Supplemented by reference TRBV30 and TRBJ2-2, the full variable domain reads SQTIHQWPATLVQPVGSPLSLECTVEGTSNPNLYWYRQAAGRGLQLLFYSVGIGQISSEVPQNLSASRPQDRQFILSSKKLLLSDSGFYLCAWSSGSGELSFGEGSRLTVL.

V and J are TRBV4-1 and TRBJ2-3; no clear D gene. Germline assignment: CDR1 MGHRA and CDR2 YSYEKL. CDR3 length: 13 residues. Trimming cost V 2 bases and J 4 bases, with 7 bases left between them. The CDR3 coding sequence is TGCGCCAGCAGCCAATGGACCGCAGATACGCAGTATTTT. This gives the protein CASSQWTADTQYF.

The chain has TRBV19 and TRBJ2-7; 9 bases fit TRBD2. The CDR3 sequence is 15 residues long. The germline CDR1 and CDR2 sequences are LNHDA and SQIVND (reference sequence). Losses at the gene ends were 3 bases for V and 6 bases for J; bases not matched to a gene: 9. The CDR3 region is CASSMTASGTREQYF. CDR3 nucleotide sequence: TGTGCCAGTAGTATGACAGCTAGCGGGACTCGCGAGCAGTACTTC.

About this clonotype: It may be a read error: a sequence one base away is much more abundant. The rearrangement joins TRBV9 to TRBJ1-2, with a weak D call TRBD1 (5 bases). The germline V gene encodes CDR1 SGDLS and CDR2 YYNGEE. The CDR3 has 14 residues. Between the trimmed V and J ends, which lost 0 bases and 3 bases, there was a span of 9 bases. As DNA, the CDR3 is TGTGCCAGCAGCGTAGTTACAGGTGACTATGGCTACACCTTC. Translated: CASSVVTGDYGYTF.

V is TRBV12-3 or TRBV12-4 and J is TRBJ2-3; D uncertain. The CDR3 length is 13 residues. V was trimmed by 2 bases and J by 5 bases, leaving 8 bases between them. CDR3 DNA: TGTGCCAGCAGTTTACCGCCTTTAGATACGCAGTATTTT. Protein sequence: CASSLPPLDTQYF.

CDR3 sequence: CASRSYQPQHF. The CDR3 DNA reads as TGTGCAAGTCGCTCTTATCAGCCCCAGCATTTT. This chain uses TRBV12-2 with TRBJ1-5. TRBV12-2 is a pseudogene. The CDR3 runs to 11 residues.

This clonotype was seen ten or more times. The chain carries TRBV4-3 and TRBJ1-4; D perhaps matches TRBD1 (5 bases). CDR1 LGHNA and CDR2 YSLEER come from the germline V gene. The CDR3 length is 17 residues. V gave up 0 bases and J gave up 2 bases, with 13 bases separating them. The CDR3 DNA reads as TGCGCCAGCAGCCAAGATCTTGGCGGGGCCACTAATGAAAAACTGTTTTTT. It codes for CASSQDLGGATNEKLFF.

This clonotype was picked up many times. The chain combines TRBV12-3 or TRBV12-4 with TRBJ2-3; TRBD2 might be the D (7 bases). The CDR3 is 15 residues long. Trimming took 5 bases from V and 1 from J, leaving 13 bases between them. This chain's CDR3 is CASSPGGGGTDTQYF. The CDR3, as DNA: TGTGCCAGCAGTCCCGGAGGGGGGGGCACAGATACGCAGTATTTT.

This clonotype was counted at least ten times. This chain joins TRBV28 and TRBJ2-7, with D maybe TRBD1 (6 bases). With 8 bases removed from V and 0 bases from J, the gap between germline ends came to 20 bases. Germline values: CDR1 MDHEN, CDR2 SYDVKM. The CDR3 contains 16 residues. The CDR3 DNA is TGTGCCAGCCGGGGTGTCCCGGGACACCTCTCCTACGAGCAGTACTTC. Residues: CASRGVPGHLSYEQYF.